A selection of T cell receptor beta chains follows, all from one sample in a study of cytomegalovirus exposure and HLA in healthy donors. Data came from immunoSEQ multiplex PCR; TCRdb stores just in-frame clones and leaves some out. The table includes about 110,000 clones, around 77% detected once. Source material: PBMCs. The source of these receptors is a male donor in good health and CMV-seronegative. The CDR3 runs from the conserved cysteine through the conserved F or W. D genes are given only for firm matches. Not every row has a clone size; where given, it reads once, few, many or a size class.

D	V	J	size	CDR3	DNA
TRBD2	TRBV7-2	TRBJ2-7	once	CASSSGLAGVEQYF	TGTGCCAGCAGCTCCGGACTAGCGGGAGTCGAGCAGTACTTC
TRBD1	TRBV5-4	TRBJ1-3	.	CASSSFSDRGGNTIYF	TGTGCCAGCAGCTCCTTTTCCGACAGGGGCGGAAACACCATATATTTT
.	TRBV5-8	TRBJ2-3	.	CASSLGLLSTDTQYF	TGTGCCAGCAGCTTGGGGCTCCTGAGCACAGATACGCAGTATTTT
.	TRBV6-1	TRBJ2-7	.	CASSRGPTDSYEQYF	TGTGCCAGCAGTCGAGGGCCCACTGATTCCTACGAGCAGTACTTC
TRBD1	TRBV27	TRBJ2-7	.	CASSLLPGQGVEQYF	TGTGCCAGCAGTCTTCTCCCGGGACAGGGGGTCGAGCAGTACTTC
.	TRBV2	TRBJ2-7	.	CASTPRGGDWEQYF	TGTGCCAGCACCCCAAGGGGCGGAGACTGGGAGCAGTACTTC
.	TRBV7-9	TRBJ2-7	.	CASSLTSGTPYF	TGTGCCAGCAGCTTAACATCAGGAACACCGTACTTC
TRBD2	TRBV6-1	TRBJ2-1	.	CASSPSGSSYNEQFF	TGTGCCAGCAGTCCTAGCGGGAGCTCCTACAATGAGCAGTTCTTC
.	TRBV5-4	TRBJ2-7	few	CASSLTGVSSYEQYF	TGTGCCAGCAGCTTGACGGGGGTTAGCTCCTACGAGCAGTACTTC
.	TRBV14	TRBJ1-4	few	CASSQDRSGLNEKLFF	TGTGCCAGCAGCCAAGATCGGTCAGGCCTAAATGAAAAACTGTTTTTT
TRBD2	TRBV7-8	TRBJ2-2	.	CASSVTGLAGAGGELFF	TGTGCCAGCAGCGTAACGGGACTAGCGGGAGCGGGCGGGGAGCTGTTTTTT
.	TRBV6-1	TRBJ2-3	.	CASSERQGGPTDTQYF	TGTGCCAGCAGTGAACGGCAGGGAGGCCCCACAGATACGCAGTATTTT
.	TRBV28	TRBJ1-5	.	CASTFSNQPQHF	TGTGCCAGCACCTTTAGCAATCAGCCCCAGCATTTT
.	TRBV29-1	TRBJ2-6	.	CSVERGTSGANVLTF	TGCAGCGTTGAAAGGGGAACCTCTGGGGCCAACGTCCTGACTTTC
TRBD1	TRBV2	TRBJ1-2	.	CASRPTGGDGYGYTF	TGTGCCAGCAGGCCTACAGGGGGAGACGGCTATGGCTACACCTTC